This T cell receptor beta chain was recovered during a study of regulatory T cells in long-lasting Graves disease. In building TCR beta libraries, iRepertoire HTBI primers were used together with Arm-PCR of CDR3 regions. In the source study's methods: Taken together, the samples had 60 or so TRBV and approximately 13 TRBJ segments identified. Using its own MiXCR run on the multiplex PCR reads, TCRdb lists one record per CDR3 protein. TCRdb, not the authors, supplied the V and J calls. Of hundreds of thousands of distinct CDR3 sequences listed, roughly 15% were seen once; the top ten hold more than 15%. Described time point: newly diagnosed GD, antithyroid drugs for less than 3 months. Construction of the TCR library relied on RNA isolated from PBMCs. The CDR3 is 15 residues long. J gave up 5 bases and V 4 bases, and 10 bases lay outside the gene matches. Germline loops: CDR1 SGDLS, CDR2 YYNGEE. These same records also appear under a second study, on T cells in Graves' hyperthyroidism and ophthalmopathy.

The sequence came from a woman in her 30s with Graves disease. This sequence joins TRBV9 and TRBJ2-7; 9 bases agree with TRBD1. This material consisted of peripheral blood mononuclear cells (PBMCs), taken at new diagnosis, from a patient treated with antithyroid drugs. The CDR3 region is CASSPRPGQGNEQYF. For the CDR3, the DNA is TGTGCCAGCAGCCCCCGACCGGGACAGGGTAACGAGCAGTACTTC.